This passage covers 4 T cell receptor beta chains from one sample sequenced in a study of shared clonotypes between healthy human individuals. Assay used: immunoSEQ multiplex PCR; TCRdb lists only in-frame clones, some missing. The top ten clones hold over 0.3% of a sample with fewer than 1.6 million clones, about 98.5% of them seen once. The sequenced sample was naive CD4+ T cells sorted from blood. Subset indicated: CD45RA+ positively selected. The receptors were sampled from a man under 40 in good health.

V usage is TRBV5-1 and J usage is TRBJ2-3; D possibly corresponds to TRBD2 (7 bases). The V gene lost 3 bases and the J gene lost 5 bases, with 13 bases spanning the gap. CDR3 length equals 14 residues. The germline V gene encodes CDR1 SGHRS and CDR2 YFSETQ. The CDR3 protein is CASSSEGGGDTQYF. The CDR3 DNA is TGCGCCAGCAGCTCAGAGGGAGGGGGAGATACGCAGTATTTT.

The chain carries TRBV18 and TRBJ2-7; 7 bases align to TRBD1. The germline gives CDR1 KGHSH, CDR2 LQKENI. The CDR3 extends over 15 amino acids. The V and J ends lost 0 bases and 3 bases, in that order; junction bases with no gene match: 5. The CDR3 nucleotides read TGTGCCAGCTCACCACCTGGGAACAGGGGCTACGAGCAGTACTTC. The encoded protein is CASSPPGNRGYEQYF.

The chain couples TRBV19 to TRBJ2-3; no firm D call. The CDR3 sequence is 14 residues long. Germline V gene lookup returns CDR1 LNHDA and CDR2 SQIVND (reference sequence). V lost 5 bases and J 2 bases, leaving 11 bases between the germline ends. CDR3 nucleotides: TGTGCCAGTAGTCCACGGGCCCACACAGATACGCAGTATTTT. It yields the protein CASSPRAHTDTQYF.

The chain uses TRBV2 and TRBJ1-1, with 8 positions matching TRBD1. CDR1 is SNHLY and CDR2 is FYNNEI in the germline V gene. The CDR3 consists of 14 residues. The V gene end was trimmed by 10 bases and the J gene end by 2 bases; junction bases not matched to a gene: 9. CDR3 region: CATRPGQVNTEAFF. As DNA, the CDR3 is TGTGCCACTCGGCCGGGACAGGTAAACACTGAAGCTTTCTTT.